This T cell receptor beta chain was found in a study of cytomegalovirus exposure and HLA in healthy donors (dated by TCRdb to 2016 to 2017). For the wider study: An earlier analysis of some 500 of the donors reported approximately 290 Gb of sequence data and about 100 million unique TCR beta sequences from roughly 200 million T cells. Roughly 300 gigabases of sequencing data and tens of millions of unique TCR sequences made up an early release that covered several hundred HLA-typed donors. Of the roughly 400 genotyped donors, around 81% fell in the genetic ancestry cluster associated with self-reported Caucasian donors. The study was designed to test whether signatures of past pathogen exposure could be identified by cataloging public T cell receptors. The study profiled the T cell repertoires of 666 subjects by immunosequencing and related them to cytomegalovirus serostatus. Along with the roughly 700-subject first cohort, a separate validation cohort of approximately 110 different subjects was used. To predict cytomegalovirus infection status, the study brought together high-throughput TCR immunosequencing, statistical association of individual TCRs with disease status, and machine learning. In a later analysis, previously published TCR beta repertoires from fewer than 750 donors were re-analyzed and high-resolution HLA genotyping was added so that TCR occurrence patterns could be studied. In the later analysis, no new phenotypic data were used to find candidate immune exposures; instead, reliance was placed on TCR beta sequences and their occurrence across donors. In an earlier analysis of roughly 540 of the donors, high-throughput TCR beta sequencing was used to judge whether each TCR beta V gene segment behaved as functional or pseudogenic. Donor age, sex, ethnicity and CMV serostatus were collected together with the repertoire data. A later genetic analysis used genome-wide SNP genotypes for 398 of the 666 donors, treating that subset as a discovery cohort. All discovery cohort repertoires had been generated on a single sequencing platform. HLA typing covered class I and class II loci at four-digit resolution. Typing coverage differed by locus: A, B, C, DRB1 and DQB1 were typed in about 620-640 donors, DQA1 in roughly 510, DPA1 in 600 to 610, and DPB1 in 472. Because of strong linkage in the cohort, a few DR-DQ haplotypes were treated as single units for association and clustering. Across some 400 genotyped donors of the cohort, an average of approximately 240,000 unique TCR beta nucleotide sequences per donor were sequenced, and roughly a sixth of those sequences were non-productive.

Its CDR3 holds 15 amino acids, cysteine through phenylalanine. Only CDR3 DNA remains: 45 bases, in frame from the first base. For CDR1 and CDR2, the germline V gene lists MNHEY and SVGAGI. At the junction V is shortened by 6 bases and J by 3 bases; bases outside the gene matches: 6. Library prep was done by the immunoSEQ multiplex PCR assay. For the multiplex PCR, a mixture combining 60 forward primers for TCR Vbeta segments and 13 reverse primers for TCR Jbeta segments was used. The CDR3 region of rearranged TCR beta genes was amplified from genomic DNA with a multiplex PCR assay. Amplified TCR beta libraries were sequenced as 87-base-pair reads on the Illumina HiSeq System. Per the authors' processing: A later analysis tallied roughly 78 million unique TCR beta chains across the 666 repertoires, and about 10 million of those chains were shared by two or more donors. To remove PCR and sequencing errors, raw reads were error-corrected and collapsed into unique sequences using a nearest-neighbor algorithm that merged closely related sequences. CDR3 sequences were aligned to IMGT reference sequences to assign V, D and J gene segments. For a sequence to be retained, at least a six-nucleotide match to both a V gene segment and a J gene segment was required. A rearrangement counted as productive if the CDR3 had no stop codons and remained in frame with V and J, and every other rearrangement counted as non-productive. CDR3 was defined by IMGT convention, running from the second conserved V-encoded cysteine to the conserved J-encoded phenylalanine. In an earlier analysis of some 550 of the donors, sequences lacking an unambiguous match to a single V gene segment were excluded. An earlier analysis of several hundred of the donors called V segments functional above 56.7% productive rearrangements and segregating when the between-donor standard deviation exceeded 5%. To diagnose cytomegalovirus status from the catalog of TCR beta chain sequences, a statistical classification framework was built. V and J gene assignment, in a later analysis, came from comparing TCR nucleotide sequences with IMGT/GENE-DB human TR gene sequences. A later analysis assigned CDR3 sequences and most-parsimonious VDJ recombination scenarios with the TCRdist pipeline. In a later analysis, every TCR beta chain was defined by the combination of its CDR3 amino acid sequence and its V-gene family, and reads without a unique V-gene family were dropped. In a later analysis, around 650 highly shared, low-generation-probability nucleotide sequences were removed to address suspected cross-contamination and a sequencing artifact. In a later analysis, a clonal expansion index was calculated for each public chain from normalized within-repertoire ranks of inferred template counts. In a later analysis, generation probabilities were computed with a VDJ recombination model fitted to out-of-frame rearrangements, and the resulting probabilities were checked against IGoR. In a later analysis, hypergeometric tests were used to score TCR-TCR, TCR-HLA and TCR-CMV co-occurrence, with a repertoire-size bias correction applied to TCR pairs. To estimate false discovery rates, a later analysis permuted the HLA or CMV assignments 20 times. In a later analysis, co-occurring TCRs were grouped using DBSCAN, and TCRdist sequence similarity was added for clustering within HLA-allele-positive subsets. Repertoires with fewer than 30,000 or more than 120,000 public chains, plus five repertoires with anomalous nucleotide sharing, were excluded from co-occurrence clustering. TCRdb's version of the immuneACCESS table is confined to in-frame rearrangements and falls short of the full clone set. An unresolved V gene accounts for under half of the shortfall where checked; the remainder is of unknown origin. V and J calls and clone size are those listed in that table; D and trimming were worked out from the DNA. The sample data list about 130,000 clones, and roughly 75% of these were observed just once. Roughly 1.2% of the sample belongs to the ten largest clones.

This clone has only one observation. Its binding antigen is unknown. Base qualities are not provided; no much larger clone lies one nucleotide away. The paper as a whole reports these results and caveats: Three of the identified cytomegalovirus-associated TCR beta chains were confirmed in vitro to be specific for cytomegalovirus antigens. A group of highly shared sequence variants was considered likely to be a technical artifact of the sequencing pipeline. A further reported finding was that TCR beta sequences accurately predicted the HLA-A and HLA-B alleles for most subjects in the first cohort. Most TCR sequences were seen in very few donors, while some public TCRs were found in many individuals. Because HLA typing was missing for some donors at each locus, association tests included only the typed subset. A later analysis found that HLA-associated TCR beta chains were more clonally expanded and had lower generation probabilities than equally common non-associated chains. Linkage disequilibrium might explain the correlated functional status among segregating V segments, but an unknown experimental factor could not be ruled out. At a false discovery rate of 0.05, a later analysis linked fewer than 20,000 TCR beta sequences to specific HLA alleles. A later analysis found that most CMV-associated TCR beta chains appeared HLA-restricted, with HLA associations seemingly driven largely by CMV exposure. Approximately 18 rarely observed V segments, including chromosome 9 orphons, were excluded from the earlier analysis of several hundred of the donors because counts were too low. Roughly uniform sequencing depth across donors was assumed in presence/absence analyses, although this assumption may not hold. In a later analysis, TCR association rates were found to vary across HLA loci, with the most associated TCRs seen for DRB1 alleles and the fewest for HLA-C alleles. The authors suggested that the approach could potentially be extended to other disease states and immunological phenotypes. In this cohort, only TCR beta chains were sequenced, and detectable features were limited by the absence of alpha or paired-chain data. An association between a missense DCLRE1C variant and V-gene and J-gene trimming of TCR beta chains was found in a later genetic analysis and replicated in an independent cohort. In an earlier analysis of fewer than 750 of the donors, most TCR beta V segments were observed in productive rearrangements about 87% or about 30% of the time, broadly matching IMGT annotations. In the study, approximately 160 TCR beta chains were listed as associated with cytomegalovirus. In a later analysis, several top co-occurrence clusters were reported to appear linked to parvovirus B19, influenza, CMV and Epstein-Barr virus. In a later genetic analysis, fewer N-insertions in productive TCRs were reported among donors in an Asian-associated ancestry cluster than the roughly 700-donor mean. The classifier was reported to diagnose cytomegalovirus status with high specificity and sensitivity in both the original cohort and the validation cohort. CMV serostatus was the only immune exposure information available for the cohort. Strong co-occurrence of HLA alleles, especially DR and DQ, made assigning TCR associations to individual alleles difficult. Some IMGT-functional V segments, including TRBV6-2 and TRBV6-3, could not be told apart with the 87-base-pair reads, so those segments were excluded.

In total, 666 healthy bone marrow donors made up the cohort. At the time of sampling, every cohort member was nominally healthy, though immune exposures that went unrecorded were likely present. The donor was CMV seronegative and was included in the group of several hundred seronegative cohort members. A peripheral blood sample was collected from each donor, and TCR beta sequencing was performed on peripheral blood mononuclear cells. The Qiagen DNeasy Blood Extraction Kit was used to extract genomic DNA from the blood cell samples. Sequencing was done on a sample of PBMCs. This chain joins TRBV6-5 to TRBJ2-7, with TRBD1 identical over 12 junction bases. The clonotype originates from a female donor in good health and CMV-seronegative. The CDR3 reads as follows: CASRAGTGGFYEQYF. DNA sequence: TGTGCCAGCAGGGCGGGGACAGGGGGCTTCTACGAGCAGTACTTC.